The 14 T cell receptor beta chains below all came from one sample that was sequenced in a study of CD8+ T cells in alopecia areata. TCR sequencing used cDNA made by reverse transcription of extracted RNA. Assay: immunoSEQ multiplex PCR; the TCRdb copy retains only in-frame clones and omits some. In the table there are 180,000 or so clones, about 63% of which are singletons. Material: CD4+ T cells sorted from blood, obtained at week 0. The receptors were sampled from a human donor with alopecia areata.

This clone came up once. The genes are TRBV9 and TRBJ2-1; 7 bases match TRBD1. Germline CDR1 SGDLS, CDR2 YYNGEE. This CDR3 is 14 amino acids long. The V segment lost 0 bases and the J segment 11 bases; nucleotides outside the gene matches: 8. The CDR3 coding sequence is TGTGCCAGCAGCGTAGTGACAGGGCCTGAGCAGCAGTTCTTC. It is translated as CASSVVTGPEQQFF.

The V and J genes are TRBV29-1 and TRBJ2-7; 9 nucleotides line up with TRBD1. The germline gives CDR1 SQVTM, CDR2 ANQGSEA. The ends lost 7 bases at V and 1 base at J; junction bases unmatched: 11. The CDR3 is 15 amino acids. CDR3 sequence: CSAVTGTGTSYEQYF. The CDR3 DNA sequence: TGCAGCGCCGTGACCGGGACAGGGACTTCCTACGAGCAGTACTTC.

This clone occurred once. The chain combines TRBV7-9 with TRBJ1-6; D is possibly TRBD1 (5 bases). Per germline, CDR1 SEHNR and CDR2 FQNEAQ (reference sequence). The CDR3 has 14 amino acids. With 2 bases removed from V and 8 bases from J, the gap between germline ends came to 10 bases. CDR3 nucleotide sequence: TGTGCCAGCAGCTTAATGGGCAGGGATTCACCCCTCCACTTT. Translation: CASSLMGRDSPLHF. Filled out from reference TRBV7-9 and TRBJ1-6, the complete variable domain reads DTGVSQNPRHKITKRGQNVTFRCDPISEHNRLYWYRQTLGQGPEFLTYFQNEAQLEKSRLLSDRFSAERPKGSFSTLEIQRTEQGDSAMYLCASSLMGRDSPLHFGNGTRLTVT.

The chain joins TRBV15 to TRBJ2-1; a weak D match, TRBD2 (5 bases). This CDR3 is built from 13 residues. Deletions cut 0 bases from V and 9 bases from J, with 9 bases between. Germline V CDR1 and CDR2: LNHNV, YYDKDF (reference sequence). CDR3 sequence: CATSRDLEGEQFF. The CDR3 region has the DNA TGTGCCACCAGCAGAGATTTAGAGGGTGAGCAGTTCTTC. The full variable domain, in which reference TRBV15 and TRBJ2-1 provide the parts outside the CDR3, is DAMVIQNPRYQVTQFGKPVTLSCSQTLNHNVMYWYQQKSSQAPKLLFHYYDKDFNNEADTPDNFQSRRPNTSFCFLDIRSPGLGDTAMYLCATSRDLEGEQFFGPGTRLTVL.

The V call is TRBV4-1, the J call TRBJ2-7; D gene ambiguous. The CDR3 is 13 amino acids. Germline V gives CDR1 MGHRA, CDR2 YSYEKL. V lost 1 base, J lost 7 bases, and 11 bases lay in between. The CDR3 nucleotides read TGCGCCAGCAGCCAAGCGGCCTTAGAGGAGCAGTACTTC. Translating it yields CASSQAALEEQYF.

The chain recombines TRBV20-1 with TRBJ2-7; no reliable D call. Trimming shortened V by 5 bases and J by 5 bases, and 7 bases separated the two germline ends. Germline CDR1 reads DFQATT; CDR2 reads SNEGSKA (reference sequence). The CDR3 is made up of 10 amino acids. The CDR3 coding sequence is TGCAGTGCTGCTAGGAACGAGCAGTACTTC. Residues: CSAARNEQYF.

This chain connects TRBV5-6 to TRBJ1-2; TRBD1 might be the D (5 bases). V gave up 4 bases and J gave up 2 bases, with 12 bases separating them. CDR3 length: 14 amino acids. The germline V gene has CDR1 SGHDT and CDR2 YYEEEE. CDR3 protein: CASSRRDGNYGYTF. CDR3 nucleotides: TGTGCCAGCAGCCGACGGGACGGAAACTATGGCTACACCTTC.

A word on this clone: Other DNA variants within this sample encode the same CDR3. The V and J genes are TRBV29-1 and TRBJ1-1; D uncertain. There are 12 residues in the CDR3. The V and J ends lost 3 bases and 0 bases respectively, with 5 bases between them. The germline V gene has CDR1 SQVTM and CDR2 ANQGSEA. The CDR3 loop is CSVEGMNTEAFF. CDR3 nucleotide sequence: TGCAGCGTTGAGGGGATGAACACTGAAGCTTTCTTT. Filled out from reference TRBV29-1 and TRBJ1-1, the complete variable domain reads SAVISQKPSRDICQRGTSLTIQCQVDSQVTMMFWYRQQPGQSLTLIATANQGSEATYESGFVIDKFPISRPNLTFSTLTVSNMSPEDSSIYLCSVEGMNTEAFFGQGTRLTVV.

Of note for this clone: This sequence may be a read error, since a much larger clone differs from it by one base. The V and J genes are TRBV6-6 and TRBJ2-7; D is unresolved. V was cut by 6 bases and J by 0 bases, with 3 bases left in between. CDR3 size: 11 residues. The germline V gene has CDR1 MNHNY and CDR2 SVGAGI (reference sequence). CDR3 sequence reads: CASSPSYEQYF. CDR3 sequence (DNA): TGTGCCAGCAGCCCCTCCTACGAGCAGTACTTC.

In nucleotides, the CDR3 is TGTGCCAGCATTGGAACAGGGGGAAATACGCAGTATTTT. This codes for CASIGTGGNTQYF. The rearrangement uses TRBV2 and TRBJ2-3; 8 bases line up with TRBD1. J was trimmed by 7 bases and V by 7 bases; bases with no gene match: 7. Per the germline V gene, CDR1 is SNHLY and CDR2 is FYNNEI. The CDR3 length is 13 residues.

The chain couples TRBV29-1 to TRBJ2-2; no firm D call. Germline values: CDR1 SQVTM, CDR2 ANQGSEA. V was trimmed by 2 bases and J by 2 bases, leaving 9 bases between them. This CDR3 spans 14 amino acids. The CDR3 coding sequence is TGCAGCGTTGAAAGTGGGCTAAACACCGGGGAGCTGTTTTTT. It yields the protein CSVESGLNTGELFF.

This chain joins TRBV29-1 and TRBJ1-2, with 7 bases fitting TRBD1. J gave up 2 bases and V 7 bases, and 7 bases lay outside the gene matches. Germline loops: CDR1 SQVTM, CDR2 ANQGSEA. The CDR3 length is 13 residues. The CDR3 sequence: CSAGTEKNYGYTF. The CDR3 bases are TGCAGCGCAGGGACAGAAAAGAACTATGGCTACACCTTC.

Only a few counts were recorded for this clone. The genes are TRBV11-2 and TRBJ2-2; tentative D call: TRBD2 (6 bases). Germline assignment: CDR1 SGHAT and CDR2 FQNNGV. The V end lost 6 bases, the J end lost 3 bases, and 11 bases lay between the germline ends. The CDR3 spans 14 residues. Written as DNA, the CDR3 is TGTGCCAGCAGTCTGTCGGGGGACACCGGGGAGCTGTTTTTT. Translated, it gives CASSLSGDTGELFF.

V and J are TRBV27 and TRBJ2-3, with a tentative D call TRBD2 (6 bases). There are 14 residues in the CDR3. CDR1 and CDR2 from the germline V gene are MNHEY and SMNVEV (reference sequence). Trimming left V 4 bases short and J 6 bases short, with 14 bases between. In DNA, the CDR3 is TGTGCCAGCAGTTCGGAGGGCTGGGGTGATACGCAGTATTTT. It codes for CASSSEGWGDTQYF.